A single sample gave rise to the 15 T cell receptor beta chains below, sequenced in a study of T cell repertoires in cytomegalovirus infection. A single record per CDR3 protein comes from TCRdb applying MiXCR to the reads. The data contain some 100,000 distinct CDR3 sequences, more than 20% of them singletons. Sequencing used CD8+ T cells from PBMCs. All receptors come from a human donor in good health (CMV status not recorded). Some clones in this sample may be carry-over from other donors' samples.

At least ten counts were recorded for this clonotype. The V and J genes are TRBV12-3 or TRBV12-4 and TRBJ2-7; the D gene is possibly TRBD1 (6 bases). The CDR3 is made up of 14 amino acids. V lost 2 bases, J lost 3 bases, and 11 bases lay in between. Written as DNA, the CDR3 is TGTGCCAGCAGTTTACCCAGCAGGGGCTACGAGCAGTACTTC. Protein product: CASSLPSRGYEQYF.

This clonotype was seen only a few times. CDR3 nucleotides: TGTGCCAGCAGGTGGGGACAGCCCCAAGAGACCCAGTACTTC. Protein sequence: CASRWGQPQETQYF. The chain combines TRBV7-8 with TRBJ2-5, with 7 bases matching TRBD1. Germline CDR1 is SGHVS and CDR2 is FQNEAQ. Trimming cost V 6 bases and J 1 base; bases outside gene matches: 5. This CDR3 is built from 14 residues.

This clonotype was seen only a few times. The V gene is TRBV11-2, the J gene TRBJ1-2; D is unresolved. Germline values: CDR1 SGHAT, CDR2 FQNNGV. With 4 bases removed from V and 0 bases from J, the gap between germline ends came to 0 bases. The CDR3 sequence is 11 residues long. The DNA for the CDR3 is TGTGCCAGCAGCTCTAACTATGGCTACACCTTC. This gives the protein CASSSNYGYTF.

In this sample, this clonotype turned up many times. This chain connects TRBV7-8 to TRBJ1-2; the D is unclear. CDR3 length equals 15 residues. CDR1 is SGHVS and CDR2 is FQNEAQ in the germline V gene. V was cut by 1 base and J by 4 bases, with 13 bases left in between. The CDR3 region is CASSLEAGTGYGYTF. The DNA for the CDR3 is TGTGCCAGCAGCTTAGAAGCAGGAACGGGCTATGGCTACACCTTC.

The chain employs TRBV5-6 and TRBJ2-7, with D possibly TRBD2 on 6 matching bases. The CDR3 has 17 residues. The germline gives CDR1 SGHDT, CDR2 YYEEEE. Trimming left V 2 bases short and J 5 bases short, with 23 bases between. CDR3 nucleotide sequence: TGTGCCAGCAGCTTACCCCGGGAGCCCCGAAGGGAAAACGAGCAGTACTTC. This gives the protein CASSLPREPRRENEQYF.

This clonotype turned up a few times. The chain links TRBV11-1 to TRBJ2-1; TRBD2 aligns across 7 bases. This CDR3 is 15 amino acids long. The germline V gene encodes CDR1 SGHAT and CDR2 FQDESV (reference sequence). V was pared by 6 bases and J by 5 bases, with 10 bases of the junction left unmatched. CDR3 DNA: TGTGCCAGCAGTTTGGCGGCGGGGGTTAACAATGAGCAGTTCTTC. It codes for CASSLAAGVNNEQFF.

This clonotype was seen more than once but under ten times. The chain recombines TRBV7-9 with TRBJ2-7; 12 bases align to TRBD1. J lost 5 bases, V lost 5 bases, and 13 bases had no gene match. There are 17 residues in the CDR3. Germline V CDR1 and CDR2: SEHNR, FQNEAQ (reference sequence). CDR3 in amino acids: CASSGKFRDRGLDEQYF. CDR3 nucleotide sequence: TGTGCCAGCAGCGGGAAGTTTAGGGACAGGGGGCTCGACGAGCAGTACTTC.

This clonotype was seen a few times. V gene TRBV29-1 combines with J gene TRBJ1-3, with a tentative D call TRBD1 (5 bases). Germline V lookup: CDR1 SQVTM, CDR2 ANQGSEA. This CDR3 comprises 14 residues. Trimming left V 2 bases short and J 3 bases short, with 11 bases between. CDR3 residues: CSVESEGVGNTIYF. The DNA for the CDR3 is TGCAGCGTTGAAAGCGAAGGGGTTGGAAACACCATATATTTT.

This sequence joins TRBV5-6 and TRBJ2-3, with D perhaps being TRBD1 or TRBD2 (5 bases each). The CDR3 consists of 18 residues. Germline V gene sequence: CDR1 SGHDT, CDR2 YYEEEE. Trimming took off 3 bases at V and 2 bases at J, with 22 bases between the two ends. CDR3 region: CASSSRPGTSRITDTQYF. CDR3 DNA sequence: TGTGCCAGCAGCTCCAGGCCCGGGACCTCTCGAATCACAGATACGCAGTATTTT.

This clonotype was seen a few times. The J gene is TRBJ2-5, the V gene TRBV5-1, with 7 bases lining up with TRBD2. The ends lost 4 bases at V and 8 bases at J; junction bases unmatched: 5. Per germline, CDR1 SGHRS and CDR2 YFSETQ. CDR3 length: 12 amino acids. CDR3: CASSGGLPTQYF. The CDR3 coding sequence is TGCGCCAGCAGCGGGGGACTACCTACCCAGTACTTC.

The J gene is TRBJ2-7, the V gene TRBV14; the D gene is possibly TRBD1 (7 bases). Germline V gene sequence: CDR1 SGHDN, CDR2 FVKESK. This CDR3 is built from 17 residues. V was shortened by 1 base and J by 3 bases, with 19 bases between the two germline ends. The CDR3 sequence: CASSQVRGRGAFYEQYF. The CDR3 DNA sequence: TGTGCCAGCAGCCAAGTAAGGGGCAGGGGGGCGTTCTACGAGCAGTACTTC.

The rearrangement links TRBV7-6 to TRBJ2-7, with 9 bases lining up with TRBD1. Trimming removed 5 bases from V and 1 base from J; junction bases left unmatched: 6. In germline, CDR1 is SGHVS, CDR2 FNYEAQ. The CDR3 covers 15 residues. In DNA, the CDR3 is TGTGCCAGCAGCGACAGGGGGATTTTTTCCTACGAGCAGTACTTC. It translates to CASSDRGIFSYEQYF.

The chain carries TRBV7-8 and TRBJ2-3, with D uncertain. V gave up 2 bases and J gave up 7 bases, with 13 bases separating them. The CDR3 is 14 amino acids. Germline V gives CDR1 SGHVS, CDR2 FQNEAQ. As DNA, the CDR3 is TGTGCCAGCAGCTTAAAACGTGCACAGAATACGCAGTATTTT. Translating it yields CASSLKRAQNTQYF.

The rearrangement links TRBV14 to TRBJ2-2; D remains ambiguous. Trimming cost V 4 bases and J 0 bases, with 12 bases left between them. Germline assignment: CDR1 SGHDN and CDR2 FVKESK. The CDR3 has 16 residues. The CDR3 DNA sequence: TGTGCCAGCAGCCCTTACCGAGGCGCGAACACCGGGGAGCTGTTTTTT. Amino acid sequence: CASSPYRGANTGELFF.

This rearrangement joins TRBV2 to TRBJ2-5; the match to TRBD2 covers 8 bases. Losses at the gene ends were 6 bases for V and 3 bases for J; bases not matched to a gene: 6. Germline CDR1 and CDR2: SNHLY and FYNNEI. CDR3 length: 14 amino acids. CDR3 in DNA: TGTGCCAGCAGGGATCGGGGGGGGGAAGAGACCCAGTACTTC. Protein: CASRDRGGEETQYF.